These T cell receptor beta chains were read from a single sample in a study of blood T cell repertoires in COVID-19. Method: immunoSEQ multiplex PCR; TCRdb's copy keeps in-frame clones and lacks some. The sample lists 450,000 to 500,000 clones, 80% to 90% occurring once. Sequencing was done on a sample of peripheral blood. The receptor set was obtained from a human donor in a cohort sampled during active COVID-19. Both conserved end residues are part of each CDR3. The D gene is left open where the match is weak. The size entry is marked missing in some rows and otherwise reads once, few, many or a size class.

TRBV5-6	NA	TRBJ1-2	NA	CASSLSQSNGYTF	TGTGCCAGCAGCTTGTCCCAGTCGAATGGCTACACCTTC
TRBV5-1	NA	TRBJ2-3	NA	CASSSFPNSGAGTDTQYF	TGCGCCAGCAGCTCATTCCCGAATAGCGGAGCAGGCACAGATACGCAGTATTTT
TRBV4-2	NA	TRBJ1-2	NA	CASSQDDSRGYTF	TGTGCCAGCAGCCAAGATGACAGTCGAGGCTACACCTTC
TRBV27	NA	TRBJ1-3	NA	CASSFTGGTGNTIYF	TGTGCCAGCAGTTTCACGGGGGGAACAGGAAACACCATATATTTT
TRBV29-1	TRBD1	TRBJ1-4	NA	CSAILTGGGEKLFF	TGCAGCGCCATCCTGACAGGGGGCGGCGAAAAACTGTTTTTT
TRBV10-1	NA	TRBJ2-2	NA	CASSESAGFGGELFF	TGCGCCAGCAGTGAGTCGGCGGGGTTCGGCGGGGAGCTGTTTTTT
TRBV19	NA	TRBJ2-3	NA	CASRDRIFPGTDTQYF	TGTGCCAGTCGGGATCGAATATTTCCGGGCACAGATACGCAGTATTTT
TRBV9	TRBD2	TRBJ2-3	NA	CASSVDTSGGSTDTQYF	TGTGCCAGCAGCGTAGATACTAGCGGAGGGAGCACAGATACGCAGTATTTT
TRBV5-4	TRBD2	TRBJ2-3	NA	CASSRGLAGGVTDTQYF	TGTGCCAGCAGCCGAGGACTAGCGGGAGGGGTGACAGATACGCAGTATTTT
TRBV5-4	TRBD2	TRBJ2-7	NA	CASSSGLAGLYEQYF	TGTGCCAGCAGCTCAGGACTAGCGGGACTCTACGAGCAGTACTTC
TRBV28	NA	TRBJ2-1	NA	CASSFFSGNEQFF	TGTGCCAGCAGCTTTTTCTCCGGCAATGAGCAGTTCTTC
TRBV30	TRBD2	TRBJ2-3	NA	CAWSPWDYGVGTQYF	TGTGCCTGGAGTCCTTGGGACTACGGCGTAGGCACGCAGTATTTT
TRBV28	NA	TRBJ1-3	NA	CASSQQALGDTIYF	TGTGCCAGCAGCCAACAGGCCTTAGGGGACACCATATATTTT
TRBV6-5	NA	TRBJ1-3	once	CASSPGTHSGNTIYF	TGTGCCAGCAGTCCCGGGACACACTCTGGAAACACCATATATTTT
TRBV6-5	TRBD2	TRBJ2-1	NA	CASSYRLAEPQIRFF	TGTGCCAGCAGTTACAGGCTAGCGGAACCCCAAATCCGGTTCTTC
TRBV4-2	TRBD1	TRBJ2-7	NA	CASSQQDRVDHEQYF	TGTGCCAGCAGCCAACAGGACAGGGTAGACCACGAGCAGTACTTC
TRBV2	TRBD1	TRBJ1-2	NA	CASSELGTGDHYGYTF	TGTGCCAGCAGTGAATTAGGCACAGGGGACCACTATGGCTACACCTTC
TRBV7-8	NA	TRBJ1-3	NA	CASSLEGAAYGNTIYF	TGTGCCAGCAGCTTAGAAGGGGCAGCGTATGGAAACACCATATATTTT
TRBV7-2	NA	TRBJ2-7	NA	CASSLPRQGLSFYEQYF	TGTGCCAGCAGCTTACCCCGCCAGGGCTTAAGTTTCTACGAGCAGTACTTC
TRBV10-3	TRBD2	TRBJ2-3	NA	CAISVGLAGGGTDTQYF	TGTGCCATCAGTGTGGGCTTAGCGGGAGGGGGCACAGATACGCAGTATTTT
TRBV10-3	TRBD1	TRBJ1-2	NA	CAISWDSQMIGYTF	TGTGCCATCAGTTGGGACAGTCAAATGATTGGCTACACCTTC
TRBV3-1/TRBV3-2	TRBD2	TRBJ2-7	NA	CASSQGWELAGTYEQYF	TGTGCCAGCAGCCAAGGGTGGGAACTAGCGGGGACCTACGAGCAGTACTTC
TRBV7-9	NA	TRBJ1-2	NA	CASSLSRGYGYTF	TGTGCCAGCAGTTTAAGTCGGGGTTATGGCTACACCTTC
TRBV28	TRBD2	TRBJ2-7	NA	CASRQSRTSGSYEQYF	TGTGCCAGCAGACAGTCCCGGACTAGCGGGAGCTACGAGCAGTACTTC
TRBV7-6	TRBD1	TRBJ2-3	NA	CASSLGQGLTDTQYF	TGTGCCAGCAGCCTGGGACAGGGGTTAACAGATACGCAGTATTTT
TRBV3-1/TRBV3-2	NA	TRBJ2-7	NA	CASSQDRGWGYEQYF	TGTGCCAGCAGCCAAGATCGGGGATGGGGCTACGAGCAGTACTTC
TRBV2	TRBD1	TRBJ2-1	once	CASIPGTANEQFF	TGTGCCAGTATCCCCGGGACAGCCAATGAGCAGTTCTTC
TRBV3-1/TRBV3-2	NA	TRBJ1-2	NA	CASSRGTSYGYTF	TGTGCCAGCAGCCGGGGGACAAGCTATGGCTACACCTTC
TRBV11-1	TRBD2	TRBJ2-1	NA	CASSLDPGLAGDEQFF	TGTGCCAGCAGCTTAGACCCCGGGCTAGCGGGAGATGAGCAGTTCTTC
TRBV7-3	NA	TRBJ2-3	NA	CASSLDRSTDTQYF	TGTGCCAGCAGCTTGGACAGATCCACAGATACGCAGTATTTT
TRBV21-1	NA	TRBJ1-1	NA	CASSKIVFGGRRTEAFF	TGTGCCAGCAGCAAAATTGTTTTCGGGGGGCGTCGCACTGAAGCTTTCTTT